Below, 8 T cell receptor beta chains from the same sample are listed, as sequenced in a study of blood T cell repertoires in COVID-19. The assay was immunoSEQ multiplex PCR, and TCRdb's table has in-frame clones only and misses some. The repertoire holds approximately 350,000 clones, with about 90% as singletons. The material sequenced was peripheral blood. The receptors shown here come from a woman aged 18-29 years who had recovered from COVID-19.

This clone was seen once. The J gene is TRBJ2-1, the V gene TRBV27; 7 nucleotides match TRBD1. With V trimmed by 3 bases and J by 5 bases, 7 bases remained unmatched. Per germline, CDR1 MNHEY and CDR2 SMNVEV (reference sequence). This CDR3 contains 15 residues. CDR3 amino acids: CASSFRTGLNNEQFF. In DNA form, the CDR3 reads TGTGCCAGCAGTTTTCGGACAGGTCTTAACAATGAGCAGTTCTTC.

The chain employs TRBV7-2 and TRBJ1-2, with a possible D match to TRBD1 (6 bases). V was shortened by 3 bases and J by 2 bases, with 16 bases between the two germline ends. Per the germline V gene, CDR1 is SGHTA and CDR2 is FQGNSA. CDR3 size: 16 residues. This CDR3 is CASSLTGPGGNYGYTF. CDR3 nucleotides: TGTGCCAGCAGCTTGACAGGTCCGGGCGGGAACTATGGCTACACCTTC.

V gene TRBV2 combines with J gene TRBJ2-2; 9 bases are shared with TRBD1. The CDR3 contains 18 residues. The germline CDR1 and CDR2 sequences are SNHLY and FYNNEI. The V and J ends lost 5 bases and 4 bases, in that order; junction bases with no gene match: 14. The CDR3 DNA is TGTGCCAGCAGTCTCGACAGGGGGGCCCCCAGTGGCACCGGGGAGCTGTTTTTT. The encoded protein is CASSLDRGAPSGTGELFF.

V usage is TRBV30 and J usage is TRBJ1-6; 7 positions agree with TRBD1. Germline V lookup: CDR1 GTSNPN, CDR2 SVGIG (reference sequence). The CDR3 length is 13 residues. J lost 10 bases, V lost 0 bases, and 3 bases had no gene match. CDR3 coding DNA: TGTGCCTGGAGTGTCAGGGGGGAATCACCCCTCCACTTT. Translated, it gives CAWSVRGESPLHF.

V gene TRBV3-1 (or the pseudogene TRBV3-2) combines with J gene TRBJ1-2; D not certain. Germline V gene data show CDR1 as LGHDT and CDR2 as YNNKEL (reference sequence). Between the trimmed V and J ends, which lost 1 base and 1 base, there was a span of 13 bases. The CDR3 has 16 residues. CDR3 coding DNA: TGTGCCAGCAGCCAAGGTTGGTCAGGAATTAACTATGGCTACACCTTC. Translation gives CASSQGWSGINYGYTF.

The chain uses TRBV27 and TRBJ2-2, with 13 nucleotides matching TRBD2. The germline gives CDR1 MNHEY, CDR2 SMNVEV (reference sequence). The CDR3 has 19 amino acids. V shed 2 bases, J shed 2 bases, and the junction held 8 bases outside the gene matches. The chain's CDR3 is CASSLLGTSGKGNTGELFF. The CDR3 coding sequence is TGTGCCAGCAGTTTACTGGGGACTAGCGGGAAGGGTAACACCGGGGAGCTGTTTTTT.

The chain links TRBV21-1 to TRBJ1-1; the DNA was not used to check the table's D call, TRBD1. TRBV21-1 has pseudogene status. The CDR3 spans 14 residues. CDR3 sequence (DNA): TGTGCCAGCAGCAAAAAGGGGGTGGAAACTGAAGCTTTCTTT. This encodes CASSKKGVETEAFF.

This clone has a single count. This chain connects TRBV11-3 to TRBJ2-5; 13 bases match TRBD2. The junction had 10 bases not matched to a gene; V was cut back by 5 bases and J by 1 base. The CDR3 covers 18 residues. CDR1 is SGHNT and CDR2 is YENEEA in the germline V gene. The chain's CDR3 is CASSNNPTSGRRQETQYF. DNA for the CDR3: TGTGCCAGCAGCAATAACCCGACTAGCGGGAGGCGCCAAGAGACCCAGTACTTC.